These 22 T cell receptor beta chains originate from one sample sequenced in a study of shared clonotypes between healthy human individuals. TCRdb's table, derived via immunoSEQ multiplex PCR, lists solely in-frame clones and lacks some. Of hundreds of thousands of clones in the sample, approximately 97% were seen once. The sample comprised naive CD4+ T cells sorted from blood. Regarding subset: CD45RA+ positively selected. These receptors all stem from a woman aged 25 to 39 in good health.

Worth noting for this clone: The same CDR3 can be traced to other DNA sequences in this sample. The V call is TRBV19, the J call TRBJ2-2; D is uncertain. V was pared by 4 bases and J by 1 base, with 7 bases between. The CDR3 consists of 14 residues. The germline CDR1 and CDR2 sequences are LNHDA and SQIVND (reference sequence). As DNA, the CDR3 is TGTGCCAGTAGTAGGACGGTGAACACCGGGGAGCTGTTTTTT. Protein sequence: CASSRTVNTGELFF.

The rearrangement joins TRBV4-1 to TRBJ1-3; D unclear. V lost 3 bases, J lost 0 bases, and 6 bases lay in between. CDR1 MGHRA and CDR2 YSYEKL come from the germline V gene. This CDR3 is built from 14 residues. CDR3 bases: TGCGCCAGCAGCCAGGGCTTCTCTGGAAACACCATATATTTT. Translation gives CASSQGFSGNTIYF.

The genes are TRBV28 and TRBJ1-1; the D gene is possibly TRBD1 (5 bases). The CDR3 totals 17 residues. Trimming pared 3 bases from V and 1 base from J, leaving 18 bases between. Germline values: CDR1 MDHEN, CDR2 SYDVKM. CDR3 coding DNA: TGTGCCAGCAGTTTCCCGCGGGGGGACCCGGGGAACACTGAAGCTTTCTTT. The encoded protein is CASSFPRGDPGNTEAFF.

This chain joins TRBV6-5 and TRBJ1-1, with TRBD1 matching 8 bases. This CDR3 is 15 amino acids long. The ends lost 4 bases at V and 3 bases at J; junction bases unmatched: 7. Germline CDR1 reads MNHEY; CDR2 reads SVGAGI. The CDR3 DNA reads TGTGCCAGCAGTTCACCGGGACAGGCGGACACTGAAGCTTTCTTT. Its protein is CASSSPGQADTEAFF.

This clone was seen just once. This chain joins TRBV18 and TRBJ2-7; 8 bases agree with TRBD2. This CDR3 is 16 amino acids long. Germline lookup yields CDR1 KGHSH and CDR2 LQKENI. V trimming: 3 bases; J trimming: 4 bases; junction bases outside the gene matches: 11. The CDR3 protein is CASSPPGAGGLYEQYF. Written as DNA, the CDR3 is TGTGCCAGCTCACCTCCAGGTGCGGGAGGATTGTACGAGCAGTACTTC.

The chain has TRBV5-1 and TRBJ2-5, with TRBD2 identical over 11 bases. This CDR3 spans 16 amino acids. CDR1 and CDR2 (germline): SGHRS, YFSETQ. The V gene end was trimmed by 4 bases and the J gene end by 5 bases; junction bases not matched to a gene: 10. CDR3 bases: TGCGCCAGCAGCCCCTTAGCGGGAGGGGTTCCGGAGACCCAGTACTTC. This codes for CASSPLAGGVPETQYF. Full variable domain (outside the CDR3, taken from reference TRBV5-1 and TRBJ2-5): KAGVTQTPRYLIKTRGQQVTLSCSPISGHRSVSWYQQTPGQGLQFLFEYFSETQRNKGNFPGRFSGRQFSNSRSEMNVSTLELGDSALYLCASSPLAGGVPETQYFGPGTRLLVL.

Concerning this clone: One end of the junction is discordant with germline, which a read error may explain. CDR3 DNA sequence: TGTGCCAGTAGTCTGAACGCCGCCGGGACAGGGGGCAAACAGCCCCAGCATTTT. This translates into CASSLNAAGTGGKQPQHF. The gene calls are TRBV19 and TRBJ1-5; 12 nucleotides match TRBD1. This CDR3 region has 18 residues. Per the germline V gene, CDR1 is LNHDA and CDR2 is SQIVND (reference sequence).

The chain joins TRBV14 to TRBJ2-1; the D is unclear. The CDR3 consists of 16 residues. Germline assignment: CDR1 SGHDN and CDR2 FVKESK. V gave up 5 bases and J gave up 7 bases, with 21 bases separating them. As DNA, the CDR3 is TGTGCCAGCAGCGCAAGATCCGGTGCCTTCAGGAATGAGCAGTTCTTC. Protein product: CASSARSGAFRNEQFF.

The chain employs TRBV27 and TRBJ1-5, with unresolved D. The CDR3 totals 14 residues. CDR1 and CDR2 from the germline V gene are MNHEY and SMNVEV (reference sequence). V lost 3 bases and J 4 bases, leaving 10 bases between the germline ends. The CDR3 loop reads CASSFAGANQPQHF. The CDR3 DNA sequence: TGTGCCAGCAGTTTTGCAGGAGCAAATCAGCCCCAGCATTTT.

V usage is TRBV18 and J usage is TRBJ1-3; 7 bases are shared with TRBD1. V lost 7 bases and J lost 4; bases outside the gene matches: 7. Germline V gives CDR1 KGHSH, CDR2 LQKENI. This CDR3 region has 14 residues. For the CDR3, the DNA is TGTGCCAGCTACGACAGGGCGTCCGGAAACACCATATATTTT. As protein: CASYDRASGNTIYF.

The J gene is TRBJ1-3, the V gene TRBV19; D is ambiguous. From germline, CDR1 is LNHDA and CDR2 SQIVND (reference sequence). Trimming cost V 7 bases and J 0 bases, with 16 bases left between them. The CDR3 is 16 residues long. CDR3 in DNA: TGTGCCAGTATAGGGTGGCGCCTATCCTCTGGAAACACCATATATTTT. Residues: CASIGWRLSSGNTIYF.

This rearrangement joins TRBV13 to TRBJ2-1; possibly TRBD1 for D (6 bases). The V end lost 4 bases, the J end lost 8 bases, and 12 bases lay between the germline ends. In germline, CDR1 is PRHDT, CDR2 FYEKMQ (reference sequence). The CDR3 has 13 amino acids. The CDR3 nucleotides read TGTGCCAGCAGCTCCCGGACAGTCGATGAGCAGTTCTTC. Translation: CASSSRTVDEQFF.

The chain uses TRBV27 and TRBJ1-5; no clear D. Trimming took 3 bases from V and 0 from J, leaving 9 bases between them. Germline values: CDR1 MNHEY, CDR2 SMNVEV (reference sequence). This CDR3 contains 15 residues. The CDR3 reads CASSFMGDSNQPQHF. The CDR3 coding sequence is TGTGCCAGCAGTTTCATGGGAGATAGCAATCAGCCCCAGCATTTT.

CDR3 bases: TGCGCCAGCAGCTTAGCGGGCTTTACCTACAATGAGCAGTTCTTC. It encodes CASSLAGFTYNEQFF. The genes are TRBV5-1 and TRBJ2-1; TRBD2 might be the D (6 bases). Trimming stripped 2 bases from V and 2 bases from J, with 11 bases between. This CDR3 comprises 15 residues. In germline, CDR1 is SGHRS, CDR2 YFSETQ.

The chain is built from TRBV28 and TRBJ1-1, with TRBD1 as a possible D gene (6 bases). V was cut by 2 bases and J by 7 bases, with 11 bases left in between. Per the germline V gene, CDR1 is MDHEN and CDR2 is SYDVKM. This CDR3 is 13 amino acids long. The CDR3 sequence: CASSLQGRSEAFF. The CDR3 DNA reads as TGTGCCAGCAGTTTACAGGGGAGAAGTGAAGCTTTCTTT.

The CDR3, as DNA: TGCGCCAGCAGCTGGCGGGACGGTTATGAAGCTTTCTTT. Translation gives CASSWRDGYEAFF. This rearrangement joins TRBV5-1 to TRBJ1-1; tentatively, D is TRBD1 (5 bases). Germline CDR1 reads SGHRS; CDR2 reads YFSETQ. This CDR3 contains 13 residues. Trimming shortened V by 3 bases and J by 7 bases, and 13 bases separated the two germline ends.

This chain links TRBV9 with TRBJ2-5; the D gene is possibly TRBD1 (5 bases). CDR3 length: 13 amino acids. The V end was cut by 4 bases, the J end by 5 bases, with 12 bases between. Germline V gene lookup returns CDR1 SGDLS and CDR2 YYNGEE. DNA for the CDR3: TGTGCCAGCAGCCGACAGCGTCGGGAGACCCAGTACTTC. Translating gives CASSRQRRETQYF.

This chain connects TRBV10-3 to TRBJ2-7; 7 bases line up with TRBD2. The length of the CDR3 is 12 residues. V was clipped by 2 bases and J by 5 bases; unmatched bases: 0. Germline-derived CDR1 and CDR2 are ENHRY and SYGVKD. CDR3 DNA sequence: TGTGCCATCAGTGAGGGGGGGGACGAGCAGTACTTC. The encoded protein is CAISEGGDEQYF.

The CDR3 coding sequence is TGTGCCAGCAGCCCTGGGGACAAACAAGAGACCCAGTACTTC. This codes for CASSPGDKQETQYF. The chain combines TRBV5-4 with TRBJ2-5, with D perhaps matching TRBD1 (6 bases). In germline, CDR1 is SGHNT, CDR2 YYREEE (reference sequence). V was cut by 4 bases and J by 2 bases, with 12 bases left in between. The CDR3 is 14 residues long.

The rearrangement joins TRBV7-9 to TRBJ1-1; 10 bases match TRBD1. The CDR3 runs 14 residues. Germline V gives CDR1 SEHNR, CDR2 FQNEAQ (reference sequence). V lost 5 bases to trimming and J lost 8 bases; unmatched junction nucleotides: 8. The CDR3 region is CASSPGQGVLEAFF. The CDR3 DNA reads as TGTGCCAGCAGCCCCGGACAGGGGGTTTTGGAAGCTTTCTTT.

The chain has TRBV7-7 and TRBJ2-5, with TRBD1 identical over 9 bases. Germline CDR1 SSHAT, CDR2 FNYEAQ (reference sequence). The CDR3 loop spans 15 amino acids. J was trimmed by 5 bases and V by 5 bases; bases with no gene match: 9. CDR3 residues: CASSQGGQGWETQYF. The CDR3 DNA follows: TGTGCCAGCAGCCAAGGAGGACAGGGGTGGGAGACCCAGTACTTC. Drawing the rest from reference TRBV7-7 and TRBJ2-5, the complete variable domain is GAGVSQSPRYKVTKRGQDVTLRCDPISSHATLYWYQQALGQGPEFLTYFNYEAQPDKSGLPSDRFSAERPEGSISTLTIQRTEQRDSAMYRCASSQGGQGWETQYFGPGTRLLVL.

V and J are TRBV10-2 and TRBJ2-4; D not resolved. This CDR3 spans 16 amino acids. The germline gives CDR1 WSHSY, CDR2 SAAADI. Between the trimmed V and J ends, which lost 4 bases and 0 bases, there was a span of 13 bases. This CDR3 reads CASSVRHLEAKNIQYF. The CDR3 DNA is TGCGCCAGCAGTGTACGCCATCTCGAAGCCAAAAACATTCAGTACTTC.